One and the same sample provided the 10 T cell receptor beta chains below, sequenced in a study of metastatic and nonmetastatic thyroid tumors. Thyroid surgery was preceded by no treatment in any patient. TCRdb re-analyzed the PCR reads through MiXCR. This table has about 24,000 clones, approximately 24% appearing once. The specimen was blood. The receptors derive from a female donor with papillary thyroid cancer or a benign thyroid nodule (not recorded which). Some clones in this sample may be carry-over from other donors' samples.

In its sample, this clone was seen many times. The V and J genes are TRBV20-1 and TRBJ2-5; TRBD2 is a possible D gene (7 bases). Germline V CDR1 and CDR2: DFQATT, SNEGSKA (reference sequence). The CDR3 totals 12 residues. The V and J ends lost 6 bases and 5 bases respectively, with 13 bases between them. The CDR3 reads CSAYGGLETQYF. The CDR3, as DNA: TGCAGTGCGTACGGGGGGCTCGAGACCCAGTACTTC.

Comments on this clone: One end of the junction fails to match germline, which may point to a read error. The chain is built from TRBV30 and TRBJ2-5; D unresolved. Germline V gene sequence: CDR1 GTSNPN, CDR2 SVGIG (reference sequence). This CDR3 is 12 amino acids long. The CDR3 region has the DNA TGTGCATGGAGCGATAGGGCGGAGACCCAGTACTTC. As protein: CAWSDRAETQYF.

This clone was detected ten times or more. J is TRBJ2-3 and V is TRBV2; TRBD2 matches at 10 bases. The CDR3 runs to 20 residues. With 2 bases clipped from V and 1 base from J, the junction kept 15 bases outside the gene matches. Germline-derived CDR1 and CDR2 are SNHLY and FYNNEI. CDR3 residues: CASSERGLARGLGGTDTQYF. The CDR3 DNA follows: TGTGCCAGCAGTGAACGGGGACTAGCGAGAGGTTTGGGGGGCACAGATACGCAGTATTTT.

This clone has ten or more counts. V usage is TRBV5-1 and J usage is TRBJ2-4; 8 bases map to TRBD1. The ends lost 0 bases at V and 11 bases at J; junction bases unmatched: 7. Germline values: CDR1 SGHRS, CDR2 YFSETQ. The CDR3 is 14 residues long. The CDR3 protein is CASSLAGGPEVQYF. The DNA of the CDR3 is TGCGCCAGCAGCTTGGCAGGGGGCCCAGAGGTTCAGTACTTC.

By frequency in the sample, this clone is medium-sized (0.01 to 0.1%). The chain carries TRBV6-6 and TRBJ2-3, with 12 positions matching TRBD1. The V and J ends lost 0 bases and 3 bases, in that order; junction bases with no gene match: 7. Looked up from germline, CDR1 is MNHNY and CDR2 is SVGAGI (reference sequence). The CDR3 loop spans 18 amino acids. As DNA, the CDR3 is TGTGCCAGCAGTTACTCGAACCGGGACAGGGGGCAAACAGATACGCAGTATTTT. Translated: CASSYSNRDRGQTDTQYF.

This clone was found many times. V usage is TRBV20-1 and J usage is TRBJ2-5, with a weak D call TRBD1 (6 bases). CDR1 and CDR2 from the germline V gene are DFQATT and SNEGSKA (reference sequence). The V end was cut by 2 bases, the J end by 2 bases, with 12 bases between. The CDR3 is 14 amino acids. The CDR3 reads CSARFRTVQETQYF. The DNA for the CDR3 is TGCAGTGCTAGATTTAGGACAGTTCAAGAGACCCAGTACTTC.

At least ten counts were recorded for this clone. For the CDR3, the DNA is TGTGCCAGCAGCGTATCCACAACCGGGGCTTTCTTT. This sequence encodes CASSVSTTGAFF. The chain couples TRBV7-9 to TRBJ1-1, with D unresolved. CDR3 length: 12 amino acids. Trimming removed 5 bases at V and 11 bases at J, with 15 bases between. Germline V gene data show CDR1 as SEHNR and CDR2 as FQNEAQ (reference sequence).

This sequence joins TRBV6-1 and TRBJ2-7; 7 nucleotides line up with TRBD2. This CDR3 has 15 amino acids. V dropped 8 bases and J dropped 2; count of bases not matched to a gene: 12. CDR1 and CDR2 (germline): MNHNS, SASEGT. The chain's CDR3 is CASASASGGPYEQYF. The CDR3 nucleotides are TGTGCCAGCGCATCTGCTAGCGGCGGGCCCTACGAGCAGTACTTC.

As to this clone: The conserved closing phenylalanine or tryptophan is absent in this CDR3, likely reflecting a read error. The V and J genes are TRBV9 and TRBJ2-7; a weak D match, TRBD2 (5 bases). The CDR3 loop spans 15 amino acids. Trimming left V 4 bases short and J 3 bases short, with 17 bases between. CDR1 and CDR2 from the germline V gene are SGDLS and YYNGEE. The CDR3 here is CASSPGSVSIYEQYL. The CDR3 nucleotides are TGTGCCAGCAGCCCTGGTAGCGTGAGTATCTACGAGCAGTACTTG.

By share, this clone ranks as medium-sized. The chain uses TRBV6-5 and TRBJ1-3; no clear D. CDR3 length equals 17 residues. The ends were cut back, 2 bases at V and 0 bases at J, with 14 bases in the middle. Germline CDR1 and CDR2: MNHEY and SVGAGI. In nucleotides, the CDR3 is TGTGCCAGCAGTTACAGTTCTTGGGCCTACTCTGGAAACACCATATATTTT. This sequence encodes CASSYSSWAYSGNTIYF.